This section outlines one T cell receptor (beta chain) sequence together with its context. CDR1 GTSNPN and CDR2 SVGIG come from the germline V gene (reference sequence). V gave up 1 base and J gave up 7 bases, with 14 bases separating them. The CDR3 totals 14 residues. Adults between roughly 18 and 95 years of age took part from about 24 US areas. Assignment of participants to cohorts was predicated upon participant-reported clinical history. Up to 2 weeks before entering the study, exposed participants had met a COVID-19 case. The method was immunoSEQ multiplex PCR; TCRdb's version includes in-frame clones alone and lacks a portion of them. The sample carries 200,000 to 250,000 clones, around 87% recorded once. The data were obtained in a study of blood T cell repertoires in COVID-19. Study-wide context: From the United States, Italy and Spain came samples of acute and convalescent COVID-19.

The gene calls are TRBV30 and TRBJ1-3; no clear D gene. The sequenced sample was PBMCs or T cells enriched from blood (not recorded which). The clonotype was recovered from a man aged 30-40 years who had been exposed to COVID-19. The CDR3 DNA follows: TGTGCCTGGAGTGGGGGAGGCGGTCTGAACACCATATATTTT. Protein: CAWSGGGGLNTIYF.